These 3 T cell receptor beta chains originate from one sample sequenced in a study of human T cells and chemical hapten exposure. TCRdb re-called the RACE reads through MiXCR, storing one row per CDR3 protein. The data hold 95,000 to 150,000 distinct CDR3 sequences, with roughly 15% observed a single time. Noted time point: patch test 1, 2 weeks after DPC sensitization. Treatment described: therapeutic diphenylcyclopropenone sensitization with weekly scalp DPC. The specimen comprised whole blood, sampled in connection with sensitization to the hapten diphenylcyclopropenone (DPC). These receptors all come from a man aged 18 to 30 with alopecia areata. Some clones in this sample may be carry-over from other donors' samples.

This clonotype has at least ten counts. The rearrangement links TRBV11-2 to TRBJ2-5; D possibly corresponds to TRBD1 (5 bases). V was cut by 6 bases and J by 4 bases, with 18 bases left in between. This CDR3 region has 15 residues. Per germline, CDR1 SGHAT and CDR2 FQNNGV. The CDR3 spells CASRKPGARGETQYF. The CDR3 bases are TGTGCCAGCAGAAAACCTGGGGCCCGCGGAGAGACCCAGTACTTC.

This chain connects TRBV5-6 to TRBJ1-3; D gene uncertain. Germline CDR1 is SGHDT and CDR2 is YYEEEE. CDR3 size: 14 residues. The ends were cut back, 5 bases at V and 2 bases at J, with 11 bases in the middle. The CDR3 loop reads CASSFSRAGNTIYF. The CDR3 nucleotides read TGTGCCAGCAGTTTTTCGAGGGCTGGAAACACCATATATTTT. The whole variable domain, filled in from reference TRBV5-6 and TRBJ1-3, reads DAGVTQSPTHLIKTRGQQVTLRCSPKSGHDTVSWYQQALGQGPQFIFQYYEEEERQRGNFPDRFSGHQFPNYSSELNVNALLLGDSALYLCASSFSRAGNTIYFGEGSWLTVV.

This clonotype appeared many times. The rearrangement links TRBV7-6 to TRBJ1-6; maybe TRBD1 (6 bases). The V and J ends lost 1 base and 7 bases respectively, with 11 bases between them. This CDR3 is built from 15 residues. Per germline, CDR1 SGHVS and CDR2 FNYEAQ. CDR3 amino acids: CASSLEQGPNSPLHF. The CDR3 bases are TGTGCCAGCAGCTTAGAACAGGGACCCAATTCACCCCTCCACTTT.